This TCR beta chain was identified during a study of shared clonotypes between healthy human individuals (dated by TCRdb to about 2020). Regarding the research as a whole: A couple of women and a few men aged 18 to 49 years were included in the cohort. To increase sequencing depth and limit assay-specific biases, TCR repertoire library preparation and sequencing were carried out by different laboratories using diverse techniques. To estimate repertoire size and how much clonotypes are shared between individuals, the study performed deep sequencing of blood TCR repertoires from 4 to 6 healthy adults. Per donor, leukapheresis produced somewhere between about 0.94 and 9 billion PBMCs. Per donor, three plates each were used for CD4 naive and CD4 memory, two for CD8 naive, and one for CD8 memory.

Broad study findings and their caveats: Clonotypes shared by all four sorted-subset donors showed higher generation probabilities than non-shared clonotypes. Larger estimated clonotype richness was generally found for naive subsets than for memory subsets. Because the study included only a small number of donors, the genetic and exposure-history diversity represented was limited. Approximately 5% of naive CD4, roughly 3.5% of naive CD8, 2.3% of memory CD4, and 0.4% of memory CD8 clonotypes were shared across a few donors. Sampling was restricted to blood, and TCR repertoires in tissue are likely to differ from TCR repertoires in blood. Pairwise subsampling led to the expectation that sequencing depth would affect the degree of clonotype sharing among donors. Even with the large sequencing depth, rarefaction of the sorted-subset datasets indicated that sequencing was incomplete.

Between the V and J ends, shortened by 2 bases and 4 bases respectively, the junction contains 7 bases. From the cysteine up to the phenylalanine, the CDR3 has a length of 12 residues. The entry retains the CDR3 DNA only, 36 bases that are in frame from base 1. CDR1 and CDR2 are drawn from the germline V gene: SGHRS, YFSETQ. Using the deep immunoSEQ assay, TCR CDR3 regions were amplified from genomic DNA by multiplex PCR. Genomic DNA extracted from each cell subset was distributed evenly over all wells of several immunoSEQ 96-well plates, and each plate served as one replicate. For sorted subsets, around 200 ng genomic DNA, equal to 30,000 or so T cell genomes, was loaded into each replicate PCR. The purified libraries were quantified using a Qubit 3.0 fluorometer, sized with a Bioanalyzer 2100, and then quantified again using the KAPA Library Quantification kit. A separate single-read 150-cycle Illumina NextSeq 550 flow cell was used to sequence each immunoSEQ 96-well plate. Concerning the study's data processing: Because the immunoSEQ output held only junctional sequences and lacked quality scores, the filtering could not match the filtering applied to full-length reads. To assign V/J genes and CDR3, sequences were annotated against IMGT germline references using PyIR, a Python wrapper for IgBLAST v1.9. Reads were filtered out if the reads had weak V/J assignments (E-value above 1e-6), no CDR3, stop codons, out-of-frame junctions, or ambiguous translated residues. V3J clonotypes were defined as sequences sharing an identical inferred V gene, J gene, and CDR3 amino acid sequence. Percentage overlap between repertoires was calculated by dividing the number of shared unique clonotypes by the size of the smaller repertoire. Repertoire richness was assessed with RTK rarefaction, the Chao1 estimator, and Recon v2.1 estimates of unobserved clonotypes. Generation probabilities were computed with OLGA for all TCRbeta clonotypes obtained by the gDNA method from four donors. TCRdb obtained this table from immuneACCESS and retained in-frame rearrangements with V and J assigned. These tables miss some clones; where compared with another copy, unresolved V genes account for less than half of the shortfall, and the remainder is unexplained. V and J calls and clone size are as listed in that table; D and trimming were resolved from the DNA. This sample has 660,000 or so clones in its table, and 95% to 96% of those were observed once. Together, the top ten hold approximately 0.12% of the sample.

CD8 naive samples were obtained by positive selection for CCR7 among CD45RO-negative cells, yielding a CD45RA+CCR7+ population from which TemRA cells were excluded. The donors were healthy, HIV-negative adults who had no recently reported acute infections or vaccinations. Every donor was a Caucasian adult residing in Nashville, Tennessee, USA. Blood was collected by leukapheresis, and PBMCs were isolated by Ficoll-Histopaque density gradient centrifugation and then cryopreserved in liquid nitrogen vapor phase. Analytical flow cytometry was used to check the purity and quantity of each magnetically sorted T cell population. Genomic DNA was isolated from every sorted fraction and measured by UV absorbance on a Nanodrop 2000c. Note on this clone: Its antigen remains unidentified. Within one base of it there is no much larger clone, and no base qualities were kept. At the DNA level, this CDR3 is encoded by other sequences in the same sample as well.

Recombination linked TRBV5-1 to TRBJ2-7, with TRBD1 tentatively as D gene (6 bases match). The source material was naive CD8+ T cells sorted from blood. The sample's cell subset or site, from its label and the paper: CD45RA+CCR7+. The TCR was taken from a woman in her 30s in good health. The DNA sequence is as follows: TGCGCCAGCAGCTTACAGGGATACGAGCAGTACTTC. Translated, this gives CASSLQGYEQYF.